Below, one T cell receptor (beta chain) is given with its context. The sample originates from a study of shared clonotypes between healthy human individuals. Terminally differentiated effector memory CD45RA+ cells were excluded from the naive CD8 cells, which were CD45RO-negative and positively selected for CCR7. Healthy HIV-negative adults with no recent acute infections or vaccinations were recruited as donors. Trimming took 0 bases from V and 0 from J; bases not matched to a gene: 4. There are 16 residues in the CDR3. The germline V gene encodes CDR1 MNHEY and CDR2 SVGAGI. The genomic DNA of each subset was split evenly across several immunoSEQ plates. Using immunoSEQ multiplex PCR, the repertoire was profiled, and TCRdb retains in-frame clones only, with some absent. The table includes about 2.1 million clones, just under 95% detected once.

The source is a man aged 18-30 years in good health. Some clones in this sample may be carry-over from other donors' samples. The sequenced sample was naive CD8+ T cells from PBMCs. J is TRBJ2-7 and V is TRBV6-5; TRBD1 aligns across 8 bases. CDR3 loop: CASSYSVGQDSYEQYF. CDR3 sequence (DNA): TGTGCCAGCAGTTACTCCGTGGGACAGGACTCCTACGAGCAGTACTTC.